This record concerns one TCR beta chain sequence. This clonotype occurred many times. What this receptor recognizes is not known. Per-base quality was not reported, and no clone a single base away is much larger than it. Library prep was done by PCR. TCRdb lists the instrument as Illumina HiSeq 2500. TCR library preparation used molecular barcoding, with unique molecular identifiers applied to normalize quantification of the TCRbeta repertoire. TCRdb trimmed the raw reads at Q25, called clones with MiXCR and kept productive beta chains. Rows matching on CDR3 protein sequence are summarized as one entry with the most common DNA and genes. Across this sample there are about 200,000 distinct CDR3 sequences, with approximately 6.9% seen only once. Clones ranked in the top ten supply roughly 6% of the sample. This sample stems from a study of T-cell reconstitution after alpha-beta-depleted transplantation in children (dated by TCRdb to the mid-2010s). With regard to the full study: Using TCR repertoire profiling, the study quantitatively followed how T-cell immune reconstitution unfolded in children after TCRalphabeta/CD19-depleted allogeneic hematopoietic cell transplantation. General study outcomes and caveats: Apparently early alphabetaT-cell count recovery about two months after transplant reportedly relied on only several hundred rapidly expanded clones derived from non-depleted graft cells. The frequencies of hyperexpanded clones fell over the following months, and after one year, T-cell counts and TCRbeta diversity were mostly attributed to newly produced T cells. In some patients, the high TCRbeta diversity seen at day 60 was put down to recipient T cells and intrathymic progenitors that had survived conditioning.

The germline V gene supplies CDR1 SQVTM and CDR2 ANQGSEA. Trimming at the junction amounts to 4 bases on V and 1 base on J, and the germline ends lie 8 bases apart. The CDR3 holds 12 amino acids from the cysteine to the phenylalanine. CDR3 DNA is the only sequence kept; it has 36 bases, read in frame from the first base. This specimen's treatment or condition label, per the study, means: allogeneic hematopoietic cell transplantation with graft depleted of TCRalphabeta T cells and CD19 B cells. The transplant recipients were children given TCRalphabeta/CD19-depleted allogeneic hematopoietic cell grafts.

The specimen comprised PBMCs, sampled before TCRalphabeta/CD19-depleted stem cell transplant. The origin of this receptor is a boy aged 2 to 9 with acute lymphoblastic leukemia, due to receive a stem cell transplant. The V gene is TRBV29-1 and the J gene is TRBJ2-7; a confident D gene designation cannot be given. Here the CDR3 is given as CSVVGSSYEQYF. The bases read TGCAGCGTTGTTGGGTCTTCCTACGAGCAGTACTTC.